Listed here are 6 T cell receptor beta chains from one sample, sequenced in a study of T cell repertoires in cytomegalovirus infection. These receptors have no known antigen. TCRdb reanalysed the reads using MiXCR and keeps one entry per CDR3 protein. The table includes approximately 910,000 distinct CDR3 sequences, around 29% detected once. This specimen consisted of cultured CD8+ T cells from PBMCs, obtained from culture after CMV antigen stimulation. The receptors were sampled from a human donor in good health (CMV status not recorded). Some clones in this sample may be carry-over from other donors' samples.

V usage is TRBV4-3 and J usage is TRBJ1-2; the match to TRBD1 covers 10 bases. The germline V gene has CDR1 LGHNA and CDR2 YSLEER. J lost 6 bases, V lost 3 bases, and 4 bases had no gene match. This CDR3 region has 14 residues. Written as DNA, the CDR3 is TGCGCCAGCAGCCATGACAGGGGGCGGGATGGCTACACCTTC. Amino acids: CASSHDRGRDGYTF.

The CDR3 sequence: CASSQVRAYQETQYF. DNA of the CDR3: TGTGCCAGCAGCCAAGTCAGAGCGTACCAAGAGACCCAGTACTTC. This chain links TRBV3-1 with TRBJ2-5; D ambiguous. The CDR3 is 15 residues long. V lost 1 base, J lost 0 bases, and 9 bases lay in between. Germline CDR1 is LGHDT and CDR2 is YNNKEL (reference sequence).

In its sample, this clonotype was seen a few times. The chain couples TRBV7-6 to TRBJ2-5; D perhaps matches TRBD1 (6 bases). The CDR3 extends over 14 amino acids. Trimming left V 1 base short and J 5 bases short, with 11 bases between. Germline V gene lookup returns CDR1 SGHVS and CDR2 FNYEAQ. The CDR3 DNA is TGTGCCAGCAGCTTAGGACAGGAAGGGGAGACCCAGTACTTC. It translates to CASSLGQEGETQYF.

This clonotype appeared many times. This chain joins TRBV7-9 and TRBJ2-7; perhaps TRBD2 as D (5 bases). In germline, CDR1 is SEHNR, CDR2 FQNEAQ (reference sequence). CDR3 length equals 14 residues. V was pared by 1 base and J by 3 bases, with 10 bases between. The CDR3 DNA follows: TGTGCCAGCAGCTTAGTTTTCGGGGTCTACGAGCAGTACTTC. This sequence encodes CASSLVFGVYEQYF.

The chain carries TRBV7-9 and TRBJ2-7; D is ambiguous. The end of the DNA aligns better with TRBJ2-5, so the J call may be wrong. Germline V gives CDR1 SEHNR, CDR2 FQNEAQ (reference sequence). The CDR3 has 14 amino acids. The CDR3 nucleotides are TGTGCCAGCAGCCAGGCAGCGTTCCAAGAGACCCAGTACTTC. Its translation is CASSQAAFQETQYF.

The V call is TRBV9, the J call TRBJ2-6, with D perhaps TRBD1 or TRBD2 (6 bases each). Trimming cost V 4 bases and J 3 bases, with 20 bases left between them. The CDR3 length is 18 residues. Germline V lookup: CDR1 SGDLS, CDR2 YYNGEE. CDR3: CASSQPRGETNGANVLTF. The CDR3 nucleotides are TGTGCCAGCAGCCAACCGAGGGGGGAAACTAATGGGGCCAACGTCCTGACTTTC. Combining the CDR3 with reference TRBV9 and TRBJ2-6 gives the whole variable domain DSGVTQTPKHLITATGQRVTLRCSPRSGDLSVYWYQQSLDQGLQFLIQYYNGEERAKGNILERFSAQQFPDLHSELNLSSLELGDSALYFCASSQPRGETNGANVLTFGAGSRLTVL.